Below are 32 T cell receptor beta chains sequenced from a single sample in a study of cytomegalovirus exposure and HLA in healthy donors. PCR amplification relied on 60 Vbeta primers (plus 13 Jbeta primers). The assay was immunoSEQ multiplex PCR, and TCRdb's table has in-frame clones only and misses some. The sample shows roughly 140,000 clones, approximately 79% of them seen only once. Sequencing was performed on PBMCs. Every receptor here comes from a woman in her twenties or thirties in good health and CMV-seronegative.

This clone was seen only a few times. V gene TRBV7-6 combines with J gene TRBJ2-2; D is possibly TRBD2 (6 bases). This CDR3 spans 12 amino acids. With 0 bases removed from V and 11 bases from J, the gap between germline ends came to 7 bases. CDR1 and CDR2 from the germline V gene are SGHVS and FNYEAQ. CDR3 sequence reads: CASSLAEGELFF. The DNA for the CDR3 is TGTGCCAGCAGCTTAGCGGAGGGAGAGCTGTTTTTT. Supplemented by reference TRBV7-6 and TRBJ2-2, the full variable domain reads GAGVSQSPRYKVTKRGQDVALRCDPISGHVSLYWYRQALGQGPEFLTYFNYEAQQDKSGLPNDRFSAERPEGSISTLTIQRTEQRDSAMYRCASSLAEGELFFGEGSRLTVL.

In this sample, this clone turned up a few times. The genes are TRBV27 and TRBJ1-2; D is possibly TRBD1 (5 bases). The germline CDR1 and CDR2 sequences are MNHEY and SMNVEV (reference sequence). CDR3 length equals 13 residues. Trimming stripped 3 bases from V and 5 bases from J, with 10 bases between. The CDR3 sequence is CASSFGARYGYTF. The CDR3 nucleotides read TGTGCCAGCAGTTTTGGGGCGCGGTATGGCTACACCTTC.

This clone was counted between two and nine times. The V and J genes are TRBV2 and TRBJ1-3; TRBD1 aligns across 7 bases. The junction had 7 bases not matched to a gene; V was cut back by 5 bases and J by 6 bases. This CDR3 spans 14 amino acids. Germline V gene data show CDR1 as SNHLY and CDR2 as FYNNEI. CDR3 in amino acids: CASSIRQGLNTIYF. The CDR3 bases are TGTGCCAGCAGTATCAGACAGGGTTTAAACACCATATATTTT. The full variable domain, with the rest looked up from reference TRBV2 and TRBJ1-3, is EPEVTQTPSHQVTQMGQEVILRCVPISNHLYFYWYRQILGQKVEFLVSFYNNEISEKSEIFDDQFSVERPDGSNFTLKIRSTKLEDSAMYFCASSIRQGLNTIYFGEGSWLTVV.

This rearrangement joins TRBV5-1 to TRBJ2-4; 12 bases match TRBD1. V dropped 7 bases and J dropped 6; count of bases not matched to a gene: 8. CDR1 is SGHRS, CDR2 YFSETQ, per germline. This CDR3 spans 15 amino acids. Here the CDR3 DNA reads TGCGCCAGCCCCCGGGACAGGGGGCTCGGAAACATTCAGTACTTC. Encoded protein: CASPRDRGLGNIQYF.

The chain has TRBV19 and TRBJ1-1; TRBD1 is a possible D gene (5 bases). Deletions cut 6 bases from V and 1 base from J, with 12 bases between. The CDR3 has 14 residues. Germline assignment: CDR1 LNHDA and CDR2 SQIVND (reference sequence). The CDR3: CASRFGGRNTEAFF. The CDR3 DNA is TGTGCCAGTAGGTTCGGGGGGAGGAACACTGAAGCTTTCTTT.

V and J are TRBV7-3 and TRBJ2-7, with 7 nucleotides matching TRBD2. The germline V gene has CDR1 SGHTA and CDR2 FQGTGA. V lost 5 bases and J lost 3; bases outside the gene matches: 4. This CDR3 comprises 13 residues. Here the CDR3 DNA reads TGTGCCAGCAGCCTCCGGGAGGACTACGAGCAGTACTTC. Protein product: CASSLREDYEQYF. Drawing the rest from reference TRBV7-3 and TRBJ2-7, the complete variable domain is GAGVSQTPSNKVTEKGKYVELRCDPISGHTALYWYRQSLGQGPEFLIYFQGTGAADDSGLPNDRFFAVRPEGSVSTLKIQRTERGDSAVYLCASSLREDYEQYFGPGTRLTVT.

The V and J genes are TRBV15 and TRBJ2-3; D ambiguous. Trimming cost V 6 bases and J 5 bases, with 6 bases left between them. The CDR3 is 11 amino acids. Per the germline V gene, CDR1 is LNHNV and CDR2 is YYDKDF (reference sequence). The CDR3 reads CATSMRDTQYF. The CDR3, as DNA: TGTGCCACCAGTATGCGAGATACGCAGTATTTT.

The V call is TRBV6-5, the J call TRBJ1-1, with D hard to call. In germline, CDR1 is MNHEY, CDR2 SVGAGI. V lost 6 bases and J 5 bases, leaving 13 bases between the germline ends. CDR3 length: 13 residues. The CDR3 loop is CASSFQGVTEAFF. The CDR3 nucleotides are TGTGCCAGCAGCTTCCAAGGAGTTACTGAAGCTTTCTTT.

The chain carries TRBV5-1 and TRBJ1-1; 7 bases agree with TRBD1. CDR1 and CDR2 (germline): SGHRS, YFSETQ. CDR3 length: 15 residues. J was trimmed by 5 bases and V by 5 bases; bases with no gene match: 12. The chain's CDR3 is CASRKGAGTVTEAFF. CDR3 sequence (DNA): TGCGCCAGCAGGAAGGGGGCTGGGACAGTGACTGAAGCTTTCTTT.

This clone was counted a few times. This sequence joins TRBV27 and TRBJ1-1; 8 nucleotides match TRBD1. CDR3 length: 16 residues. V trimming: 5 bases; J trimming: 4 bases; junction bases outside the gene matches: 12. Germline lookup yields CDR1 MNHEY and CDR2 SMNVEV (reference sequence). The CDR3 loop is CASSAQGAAGITEAFF. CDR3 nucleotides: TGTGCCAGCAGTGCGCAGGGGGCGGCAGGGATCACTGAAGCTTTCTTT.

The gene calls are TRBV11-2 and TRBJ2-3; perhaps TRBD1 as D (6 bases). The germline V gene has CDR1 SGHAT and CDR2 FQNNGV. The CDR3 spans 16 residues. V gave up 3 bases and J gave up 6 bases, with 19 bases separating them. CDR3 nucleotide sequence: TGTGCCAGCAGCTTTCAGGGGCATCGCCTCGGGGATACGCAGTATTTT. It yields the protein CASSFQGHRLGDTQYF.

DNA for the CDR3: TGTGCCAGCAGCTTGGTTGGGGGGATGAACACTGAAGCTTTCTTT. Protein product: CASSLVGGMNTEAFF. This chain joins TRBV5-6 and TRBJ1-1, with TRBD1 as a possible D gene (5 bases). The CDR3 spans 15 residues. V shed 0 bases and J shed 0 bases, with 9 bases lying between them. Germline V lookup: CDR1 SGHDT, CDR2 YYEEEE.

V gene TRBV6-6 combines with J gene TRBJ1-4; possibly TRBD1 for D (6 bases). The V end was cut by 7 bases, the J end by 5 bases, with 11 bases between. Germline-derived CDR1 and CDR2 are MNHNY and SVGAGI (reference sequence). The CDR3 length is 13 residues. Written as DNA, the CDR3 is TGTGCCAGCAATGACAGGCAAAATGAAAAACTGTTTTTT. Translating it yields CASNDRQNEKLFF.

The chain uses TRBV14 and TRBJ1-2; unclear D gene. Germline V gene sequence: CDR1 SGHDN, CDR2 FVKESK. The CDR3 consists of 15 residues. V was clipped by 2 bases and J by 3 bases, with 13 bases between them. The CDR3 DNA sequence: TGTGCCAGCAGCCAAATAACAACAGCCCACTATGGCTACACCTTC. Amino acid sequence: CASSQITTAHYGYTF.

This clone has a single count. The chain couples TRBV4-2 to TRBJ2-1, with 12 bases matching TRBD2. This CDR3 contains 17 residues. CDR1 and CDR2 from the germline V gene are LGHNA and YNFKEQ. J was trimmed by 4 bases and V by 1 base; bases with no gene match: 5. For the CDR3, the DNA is TGTGCCAGCAGCCAAGGGGCTAGCGGGGGGGTTTACAATGAGCAGTTCTTC. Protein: CASSQGASGGVYNEQFF.

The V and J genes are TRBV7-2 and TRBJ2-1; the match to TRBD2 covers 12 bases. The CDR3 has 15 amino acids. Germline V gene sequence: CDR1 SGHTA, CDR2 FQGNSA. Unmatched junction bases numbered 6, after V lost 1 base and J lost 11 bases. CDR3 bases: TGTGCCAGCAGCTTAGAATGGCTAGCGGGGGGGCAGCAGTTCTTC. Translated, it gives CASSLEWLAGGQQFF.

The CDR3 nucleotides read TGCGCCAGCAGCTGGGGGCTTACAGGGGAACTGAACACTGAAGCTTTCTTT. This codes for CASSWGLTGELNTEAFF. The V gene is TRBV5-1, the J gene TRBJ1-1, with TRBD1 matching 7 bases. The V gene's germline CDR1 is SGHRS and CDR2 YFSETQ. V was pared by 3 bases and J by 0 bases, with 11 bases of the junction left unmatched. The CDR3 runs to 17 residues.

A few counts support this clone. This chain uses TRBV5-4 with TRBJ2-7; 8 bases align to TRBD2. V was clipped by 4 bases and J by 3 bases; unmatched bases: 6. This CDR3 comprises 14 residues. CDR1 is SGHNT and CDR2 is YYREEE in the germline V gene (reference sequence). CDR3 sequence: CASSPGTSFYEQYF. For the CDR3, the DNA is TGTGCCAGCAGCCCGGGGACTAGTTTCTACGAGCAGTACTTC.

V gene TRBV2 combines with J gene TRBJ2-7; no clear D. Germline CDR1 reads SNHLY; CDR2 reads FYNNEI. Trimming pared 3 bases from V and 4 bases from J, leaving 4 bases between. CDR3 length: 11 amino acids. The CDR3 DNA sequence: TGTGCCAGCAGTGAGAGGTACGAGCAGTACTTC. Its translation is CASSERYEQYF. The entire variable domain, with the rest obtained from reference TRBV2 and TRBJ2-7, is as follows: EPEVTQTPSHQVTQMGQEVILRCVPISNHLYFYWYRQILGQKVEFLVSFYNNEISEKSEIFDDQFSVERPDGSNFTLKIRSTKLEDSAMYFCASSERYEQYFGPGTRLTVT.

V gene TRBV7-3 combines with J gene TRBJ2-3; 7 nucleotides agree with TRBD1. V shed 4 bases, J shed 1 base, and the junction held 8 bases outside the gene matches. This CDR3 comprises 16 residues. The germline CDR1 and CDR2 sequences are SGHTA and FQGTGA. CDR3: CASSSIGGMGTDTQYF. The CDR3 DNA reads TGTGCCAGCAGCTCGATAGGGGGCATGGGCACAGATACGCAGTATTTT.

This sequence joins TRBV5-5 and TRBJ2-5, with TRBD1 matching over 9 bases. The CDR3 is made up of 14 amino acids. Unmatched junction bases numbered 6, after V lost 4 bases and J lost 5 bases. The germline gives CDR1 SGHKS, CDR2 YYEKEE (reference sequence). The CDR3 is CASSTTGGDETQYF. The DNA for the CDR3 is TGTGCCAGCAGCACTACAGGGGGCGACGAGACCCAGTACTTC.

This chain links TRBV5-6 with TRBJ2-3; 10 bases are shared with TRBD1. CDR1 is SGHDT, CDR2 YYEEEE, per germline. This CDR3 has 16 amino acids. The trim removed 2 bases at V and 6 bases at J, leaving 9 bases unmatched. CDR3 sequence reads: CASSLLGQGPEDTQYF. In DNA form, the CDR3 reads TGTGCCAGCAGCTTACTGGGACAGGGGCCCGAGGATACGCAGTATTTT.

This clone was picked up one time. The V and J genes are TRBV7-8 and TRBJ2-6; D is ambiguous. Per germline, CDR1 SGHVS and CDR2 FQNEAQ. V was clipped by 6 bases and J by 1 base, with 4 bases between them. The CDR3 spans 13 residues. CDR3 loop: CASRISGANVLTF. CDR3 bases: TGTGCCAGCAGAATATCTGGGGCCAACGTCCTGACTTTC.

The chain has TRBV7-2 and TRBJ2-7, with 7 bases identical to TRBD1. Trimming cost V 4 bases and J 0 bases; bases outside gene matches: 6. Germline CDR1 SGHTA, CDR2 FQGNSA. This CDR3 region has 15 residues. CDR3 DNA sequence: TGTGCCAGCAGCTCGCTGGGACAGTCCTCCTACGAGCAGTACTTC. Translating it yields CASSSLGQSSYEQYF.

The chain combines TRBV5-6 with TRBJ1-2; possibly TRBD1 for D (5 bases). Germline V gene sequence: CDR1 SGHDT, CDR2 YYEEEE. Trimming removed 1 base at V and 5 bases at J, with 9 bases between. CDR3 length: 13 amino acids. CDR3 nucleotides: TGTGCCAGCAGCTTGCAGGGACTATATGGCTACACCTTC. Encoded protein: CASSLQGLYGYTF.

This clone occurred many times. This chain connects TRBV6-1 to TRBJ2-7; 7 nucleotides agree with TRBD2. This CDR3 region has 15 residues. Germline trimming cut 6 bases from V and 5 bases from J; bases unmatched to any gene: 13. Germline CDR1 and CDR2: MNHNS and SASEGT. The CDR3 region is CASRRLKVAGDEQYF. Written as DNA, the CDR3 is TGTGCCAGCAGGCGACTAAAGGTTGCGGGGGACGAGCAGTACTTC.

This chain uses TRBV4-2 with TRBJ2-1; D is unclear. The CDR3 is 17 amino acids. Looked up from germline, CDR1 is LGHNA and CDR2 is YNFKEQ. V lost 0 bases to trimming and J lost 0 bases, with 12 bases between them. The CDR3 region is CASSQDHGQSSYNEQFF. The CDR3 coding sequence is TGTGCCAGCAGCCAAGATCATGGGCAGAGCTCCTACAATGAGCAGTTCTTC.

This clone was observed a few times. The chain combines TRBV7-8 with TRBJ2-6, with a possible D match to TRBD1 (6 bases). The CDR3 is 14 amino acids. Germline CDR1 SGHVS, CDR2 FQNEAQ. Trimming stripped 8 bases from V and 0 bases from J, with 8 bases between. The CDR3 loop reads CASQGFSGANVLTF. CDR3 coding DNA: TGTGCCAGCCAGGGGTTCTCTGGGGCCAACGTCCTGACTTTC.

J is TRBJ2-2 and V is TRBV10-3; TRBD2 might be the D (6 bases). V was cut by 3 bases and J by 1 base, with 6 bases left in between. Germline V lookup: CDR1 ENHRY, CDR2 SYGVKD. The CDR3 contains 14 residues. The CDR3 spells CAISEAGNTGELFF. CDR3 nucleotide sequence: TGTGCCATCAGTGAAGCGGGGAACACCGGGGAGCTGTTTTTT.

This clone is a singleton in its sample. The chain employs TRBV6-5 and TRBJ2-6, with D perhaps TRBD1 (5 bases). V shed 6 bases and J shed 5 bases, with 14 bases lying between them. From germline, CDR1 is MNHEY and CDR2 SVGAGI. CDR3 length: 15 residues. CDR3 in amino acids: CASSQTGSRANVLTF. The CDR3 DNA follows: TGTGCCAGCAGCCAAACAGGTTCTCGGGCCAACGTCCTGACTTTC.

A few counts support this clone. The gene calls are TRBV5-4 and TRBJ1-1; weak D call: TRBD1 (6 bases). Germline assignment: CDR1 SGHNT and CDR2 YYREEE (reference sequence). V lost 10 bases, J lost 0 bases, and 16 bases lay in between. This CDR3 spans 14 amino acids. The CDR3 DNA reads TGTGCCTCCAGCAACGCAGGGGTGAACACTGAAGCTTTCTTT. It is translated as CASSNAGVNTEAFF.

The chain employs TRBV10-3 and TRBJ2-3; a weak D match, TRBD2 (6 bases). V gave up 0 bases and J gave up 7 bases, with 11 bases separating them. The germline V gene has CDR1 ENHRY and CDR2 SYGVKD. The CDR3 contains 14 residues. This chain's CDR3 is CAISESGGGNTQYF. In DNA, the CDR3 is TGTGCCATCAGTGAGTCCGGGGGAGGAAATACGCAGTATTTT.